A single sample gave rise to the 20 T cell receptor beta chains below, sequenced in a study of radiation and T cells in renal cell carcinoma. Profiling relied on immunoSEQ multiplex PCR, and the TCRdb table lists in-frame clones only, not all of them. Of around 160,000 clones in the sample, roughly 90% were seen once. This sample's time point: baseline pretreatment blood. The sample's treatment: 15 Gy SBRT to primary tumor, nephrectomy 4 weeks later. Sequencing used blood, obtained from a patient whose treatment included radiotherapy and nephrectomy. These receptors came from a woman aged 70-85 years with renal cell carcinoma.

The CDR3 spells CASSSAMDRESYEQYF. For the CDR3, the DNA is TGTGCCAGCAGTTCCGCTATGGACAGGGAGAGTTACGAGCAGTACTTC. This rearrangement joins TRBV27 to TRBJ2-7; 8 bases are shared with TRBD1. Germline assignment: CDR1 MNHEY and CDR2 SMNVEV (reference sequence). Trimming removed 4 bases from V and 4 bases from J; junction bases left unmatched: 12. The CDR3 is made up of 16 amino acids.

This clone appeared a single time. The chain couples TRBV30 to TRBJ1-2, with no clear D. Trimming took 3 bases from V and 5 from J, leaving 10 bases between them. The CDR3 sequence is 12 residues long. CDR1 and CDR2 from the germline V gene are GTSNPN and SVGIG (reference sequence). As DNA, the CDR3 is TGTGCCTGGAGCCTCGAATCTTATGGCTACACCTTC. As protein: CAWSLESYGYTF.

CDR3 amino acids: CAWSFSGTQNTEAFF. The CDR3 nucleotides read TGTGCCTGGAGTTTTTCTGGGACACAAAACACTGAAGCTTTCTTT. The genes are TRBV30 and TRBJ1-1; tentatively, D is TRBD1 (6 bases). This CDR3 spans 15 amino acids. Trimming pared 2 bases from V and 2 bases from J, leaving 15 bases between. The germline V gene encodes CDR1 GTSNPN and CDR2 SVGIG (reference sequence).

The chain recombines TRBV30 with TRBJ2-7, with TRBD1 identical over 8 bases. The CDR3 runs to 14 residues. Trimming cost V 6 bases and J 0 bases; bases outside gene matches: 7. Germline V gene sequence: CDR1 GTSNPN, CDR2 SVGIG (reference sequence). CDR3 amino acids: CACLGDRSSYEQYF. The CDR3 coding sequence is TGTGCCTGCCTCGGGGACAGGAGCTCCTACGAGCAGTACTTC.

The V call is TRBV9, the J call TRBJ1-1; possibly TRBD1 for D (6 bases). Germline V gene data show CDR1 as SGDLS and CDR2 as YYNGEE. Trimming left V 1 base short and J 5 bases short, with 12 bases between. The CDR3 loop spans 14 amino acids. The CDR3 reads CASSVQGKGTEAFF. CDR3 in DNA: TGTGCCAGCAGCGTACAGGGGAAGGGGACTGAAGCTTTCTTT.

This chain uses TRBV6-4 with TRBJ2-7; a possible D gene is TRBD1 (6 bases). This CDR3 comprises 14 residues. Trimming shortened V by 9 bases and J by 6 bases, and 21 bases separated the two germline ends. In germline, CDR1 is MRHNA, CDR2 SNTAGT. The CDR3 loop reads CASNRGRGRFEQYF. CDR3 bases: TGTGCCAGTAATAGGGGCAGGGGAAGGTTCGAGCAGTACTTC.

The chain links TRBV29-1 to TRBJ2-7, with TRBD1 matching over 7 bases. V lost 2 bases to trimming and J lost 4 bases; unmatched junction nucleotides: 2. CDR1 and CDR2 from the germline V gene are SQVTM and ANQGSEA. This CDR3 comprises 12 residues. The CDR3 protein is CSVENRGYEQYF. DNA for the CDR3: TGCAGCGTTGAAAACAGGGGATACGAGCAGTACTTC.

Details on this clone: The same CDR3 also results from other DNA sequences found in this sample. The chain is built from TRBV7-2 and TRBJ2-1; 8 bases agree with TRBD2. The CDR3 spans 15 residues. In germline, CDR1 is SGHTA, CDR2 FQGNSA. The junction had 4 bases not matched to a gene; V was cut back by 5 bases and J by 1 base. The CDR3 spells CASSPSGGSYNEQFF. The CDR3 region has the DNA TGTGCCAGCAGCCCCAGCGGGGGATCCTACAATGAGCAGTTCTTC.

The gene calls are TRBV30 and TRBJ1-1; D is ambiguous. The CDR3 consists of 15 residues. The ends were cut back, 4 bases at V and 5 bases at J, with 20 bases in the middle. CDR1 is GTSNPN, CDR2 SVGIG, per germline (reference sequence). The CDR3: CAWTMVTGRETEAFF. The CDR3 nucleotides read TGTGCCTGGACAATGGTTACCGGGCGGGAAACTGAAGCTTTCTTT.

This sequence joins TRBV6-1 and TRBJ1-2; D call uncertain. The CDR3 is 11 amino acids. Germline loops: CDR1 MNHNS, CDR2 SASEGT. Trimming stripped 4 bases from V and 7 bases from J, with 7 bases between. The CDR3 loop is CASSAGSGYTF. Written as DNA, the CDR3 is TGTGCCAGCAGTGCGGGGAGTGGCTACACCTTC.

The rearrangement uses TRBV19 and TRBJ2-2; 9 nucleotides align to TRBD2. The CDR3 runs 18 residues. Germline values: CDR1 LNHDA, CDR2 SQIVND (reference sequence). The ends lost 0 bases at V and 3 bases at J; junction bases unmatched: 8. The chain's CDR3 is CASSIDPRRGGHTGELFF. The CDR3 nucleotides are TGTGCCAGTAGTATAGATCCGAGGCGGGGGGGCCACACCGGGGAGCTGTTTTTT.

The chain combines TRBV11-3 with TRBJ1-5; tentatively, D is TRBD1 (6 bases). CDR1 and CDR2 from the germline V gene are SGHNT and YENEEA. V shed 1 base and J shed 5 bases, with 12 bases lying between them. This CDR3 is 15 amino acids long. The CDR3, as DNA: TGTGCCAGCAGCTTAGTCTCACAGGGCTATCAGCCCCAGCATTTT. It translates to CASSLVSQGYQPQHF. Drawing the rest from reference TRBV11-3 and TRBJ1-5, the complete variable domain is EAGVVQSPRYKIIEKKQPVAFWCNPISGHNTLYWYLQNLGQGPELLIRYENEEAVDDSQLPKDRFSAERLKGVDSTLKIQPAELGDSAVYLCASSLVSQGYQPQHFGDGTRLSIL.

The V gene is TRBV11-1, the J gene TRBJ2-7; 8 nucleotides agree with TRBD1. The CDR3 is made up of 16 amino acids. The V and J ends lost 5 bases and 6 bases, in that order; junction bases with no gene match: 15. Germline assignment: CDR1 SGHAT and CDR2 FQDESV (reference sequence). The CDR3 sequence: CASSHRTGMFLGEQYF. CDR3 DNA: TGTGCCAGCAGCCATAGGACAGGGATGTTTTTGGGCGAGCAGTACTTC.

The chain joins TRBV6-1 to TRBJ2-3; the D is unclear. Germline CDR1 MNHNS, CDR2 SASEGT. V lost 3 bases and J 3 bases, leaving 7 bases between the germline ends. The CDR3 is 13 residues long. The CDR3, as DNA: TGTGCCAGCAGTGATACGAGTACAGATACGCAGTATTTT. It yields the protein CASSDTSTDTQYF.

The V gene is TRBV4-3, the J gene TRBJ1-3, with TRBD1 matching over 12 bases. With V trimmed by 2 bases and J by 4 bases, 18 bases remained unmatched. Germline V gives CDR1 LGHNA, CDR2 YSLEER. CDR3 size: 21 residues. For the CDR3, the DNA is TGCGCCAGCAGCCAATCGTTGTCCGGGACAGGGGGCCGACATTTCGGAAACACCATATATTTT. Protein sequence: CASSQSLSGTGGRHFGNTIYF.

The rearrangement uses TRBV14 and TRBJ2-3; D unresolved. The CDR3 contains 15 residues. V was shortened by 0 bases and J by 2 bases, with 9 bases between the two germline ends. Germline V gene lookup returns CDR1 SGHDN and CDR2 FVKESK. Here the CDR3 reads CASSQDRVSTDTQYF. For the CDR3, the DNA is TGTGCCAGCAGCCAAGATAGGGTATCCACAGATACGCAGTATTTT.

This chain links TRBV27 with TRBJ2-7, with 9 bases fitting TRBD1. The CDR3 is made up of 12 amino acids. Trimming took 4 bases from V and 5 from J; bases not matched to a gene: 0. In germline, CDR1 is MNHEY, CDR2 SMNVEV (reference sequence). DNA of the CDR3: TGTGCCAGCAGTTGGACAGGGGACGAGCAGTACTTC. Residues: CASSWTGDEQYF.

In its sample, this clone was seen once. One end of the junction does not line up with germline, which may come from a read error. CDR3 amino acids: CASSLAGGDTGELFF. The CDR3 nucleotides read TGTGCCAGCAGCCTAGCGGGGGGTGACACCGGGGAGCTGTTTTTT. The J gene is TRBJ2-2, the V gene TRBV7-8; 11 bases line up with TRBD2. Germline loops: CDR1 SGHVS, CDR2 FQNEAQ. CDR3 size: 15 residues.

The chain recombines TRBV7-9 with TRBJ1-4; D uncertain. The germline gives CDR1 SEHNR, CDR2 FQNEAQ (reference sequence). The CDR3 is 16 amino acids. V was cut by 1 base and J by 7 bases, with 16 bases left in between. The CDR3 loop is CASSLGNSGIGEKLFF. The CDR3 nucleotides read TGTGCCAGCAGCTTAGGGAACTCGGGAATAGGTGAAAAACTGTTTTTT. The variable domain in full, with the rest retrieved from reference TRBV7-9 and TRBJ1-4, is DTGVSQNPRHKITKRGQNVTFRCDPISEHNRLYWYRQTLGQGPEFLTYFQNEAQLEKSRLLSDRFSAERPKGSFSTLEIQRTEQGDSAMYLCASSLGNSGIGEKLFFGSGTQLSVL.

The chain links TRBV5-1 to TRBJ1-2; the D gene is possibly TRBD1 (5 bases). This CDR3 region has 16 residues. V gave up 2 bases and J gave up 5 bases, with 19 bases separating them. Germline V gene data show CDR1 as SGHRS and CDR2 as YFSETQ. DNA for the CDR3: TGCGCCAGCAGCTTTTTAGGGACCCAGATGGGGTATGGCTACACCTTC. Its protein is CASSFLGTQMGYGYTF. Together with reference TRBV5-1 and TRBJ1-2, the CDR3 gives the full variable domain: KAGVTQTPRYLIKTRGQQVTLSCSPISGHRSVSWYQQTPGQGLQFLFEYFSETQRNKGNFPGRFSGRQFSNSRSEMNVSTLELGDSALYLCASSFLGTQMGYGYTFGSGTRLTVV.